The sample holds a few counts of the clone carrying this T cell receptor beta chain. This specimen comes from a study of blood T cell repertoires in COVID-19. The wider study: The analysed material was cDNA or gDNA that came from T cells, B-cell-depleted T cells, or PBMCs.

CDR3 length equals 12 residues. Germline V gives CDR1 LNHDA, CDR2 SQIVND (reference sequence). V lost 6 bases and J lost 6, with 9 bases in between. Original processing notes: Estimation of nucleated cell counts was performed using reference gene primer amplification. Sequencing used immunoSEQ multiplex PCR; TCRdb keeps in-frame clones, though not all of them. The V and J calls and clone size come from that table; D and trimming were worked out from the DNA. The sample holds under 350,000 clones; about 88% are singletons and the top ten take 2% to 3%. The chain combines TRBV19 with TRBJ1-5, with D uncertain. Sequencing was carried out using PBMCs or T cells enriched from blood (not recorded which). This clonotype was obtained from a man aged 60-69 years who had recovered from COVID-19. The CDR3 region has the DNA TGTGCCAGTAGAGAATCGGGTCAGCCCCAGCATTTT. This sequence encodes CASRESGQPQHF.